Each of the 8 T cell receptor beta chains below was sequenced from the same sample in a study of cytomegalovirus exposure and HLA in healthy donors. The PCR was carried out with 60 Vbeta primers and 13 Jbeta primers. Clones were read by immunoSEQ multiplex PCR, and TCRdb kept only the in-frame ones, dropping some. The data contain approximately 280,000 clones, roughly 85% of them singletons. The specimen was PBMCs. The receptors shown here come from a man between 40 and 49 years old in good health and CMV-seropositive.

This chain joins TRBV27 and TRBJ2-7; 10 bases are shared with TRBD1. This CDR3 is built from 14 residues. Germline assignment: CDR1 MNHEY and CDR2 SMNVEV (reference sequence). V shed 5 bases, J shed 5 bases, and the junction held 6 bases outside the gene matches. The CDR3 sequence: CASSKRGQGHEQYF. The CDR3, as DNA: TGTGCCAGCAGTAAAAGGGGACAGGGGCACGAGCAGTACTTC.

Written as DNA, the CDR3 is TGTGCCAGCAGCCCGCAACCCGGGAGTAACTCTGGGGCCAACGTCCTGACTTTC. It yields the protein CASSPQPGSNSGANVLTF. This chain joins TRBV5-5 and TRBJ2-6; D perhaps matches TRBD2 (6 bases). The CDR3 spans 18 residues. The V and J ends lost 4 bases and 0 bases respectively, with 17 bases between them. Germline CDR1 is SGHKS and CDR2 is YYEKEE (reference sequence).

This chain uses TRBV30 with TRBJ2-6; 7 positions match TRBD1. CDR1 GTSNPN and CDR2 SVGIG come from the germline V gene (reference sequence). CDR3 length equals 18 residues. Trimming cost V 5 bases and J 0 bases; bases outside gene matches: 13. In nucleotides, the CDR3 is TGTGCCTGGTCTTCCGGGACAGTGGTCTCCTCTGGGGCCAACGTCCTGACTTTC. Residues: CAWSSGTVVSSGANVLTF.

This chain joins TRBV29-1 and TRBJ2-2; 8 bases match TRBD2. The germline V gene has CDR1 SQVTM and CDR2 ANQGSEA. V shed 4 bases, J shed 0 bases, and the junction held 1 base outside the gene matches. The CDR3 has 14 residues. CDR3 nucleotides: TGCAGCGTTGTCGGGGGGGCGAACACCGGGGAGCTGTTTTTT. Residues: CSVVGGANTGELFF.

The V and J genes are TRBV10-3 and TRBJ2-5, with 10 bases aligning to TRBD1. This CDR3 contains 14 residues. Germline V gene data show CDR1 as ENHRY and CDR2 as SYGVKD. After removal of 4 bases from V and 9 bases from J, the junction contained 8 bases not matched to a gene. The CDR3 nucleotides read TGTGCCATCAGTGGGGGACAGGGGAATGAGCCCCAGTACTTC. It yields the protein CAISGGQGNEPQYF.

The chain carries TRBV6-5 and TRBJ2-5; no firm D call. V was trimmed by 0 bases and J by 5 bases, leaving 4 bases between them. The CDR3 loop spans 12 amino acids. Looked up from germline, CDR1 is MNHEY and CDR2 is SVGAGI. The CDR3 nucleotides read TGTGCCAGCAGTTACTCCCGGGAGACCCAGTACTTC. It codes for CASSYSRETQYF.

J is TRBJ2-5 and V is TRBV7-9; tentative D call: TRBD2 (5 bases). The CDR3 is 13 residues long. The ends were cut back, 3 bases at V and 0 bases at J, with 5 bases in the middle. CDR1 is SEHNR and CDR2 is FQNEAQ in the germline V gene (reference sequence). The CDR3 sequence is CASSFGDQETQYF. DNA of the CDR3: TGTGCCAGCAGCTTCGGGGACCAAGAGACCCAGTACTTC. The full variable domain, completed using reference TRBV7-9 and TRBJ2-5, is DTGVSQNPRHKITKRGQNVTFRCDPISEHNRLYWYRQTLGQGPEFLTYFQNEAQLEKSRLLSDRFSAERPKGSFSTLEIQRTEQGDSAMYLCASSFGDQETQYFGPGTRLLVL.

This chain uses TRBV5-6 with TRBJ2-6; D call uncertain. The V gene lost 1 base and the J gene lost 0 bases, with 8 bases spanning the gap. The CDR3 is 16 residues long. Germline values: CDR1 SGHDT, CDR2 YYEEEE. CDR3 sequence: CASSLSAGSGANVLTF. CDR3 DNA: TGTGCCAGCAGCTTGAGCGCCGGCTCTGGGGCCAACGTCCTGACTTTC.